This TCR beta chain emerged from a study of cytomegalovirus exposure and HLA in healthy donors (dated by TCRdb to the late 2010s). For the study in its entirety: An earlier analysis of some 550 of the donors reported roughly 300 Gb of sequence data and more than 90 million unique TCR beta sequences from 190 million or so T cells. An early release covering approximately 600 HLA-typed donors comprised approximately 290 gigabases of sequencing data and around 85 million unique TCR sequences. The genetic ancestry cluster associated with self-reported Caucasian donors included about 81% of the 398 genotyped donors. The aim of the study was to test whether cataloging public T cell receptors could identify signatures of past pathogen exposure. Using immunosequencing, the study profiled T cell repertoires from 666 subjects and related those repertoires to cytomegalovirus serostatus. Along with the approximately 670-subject first cohort, a separate validation cohort of around 110 different subjects was used. High-throughput TCR immunosequencing, statistical association of individual TCRs with disease status, and machine learning were combined to predict cytomegalovirus infection status. In a later analysis, previously published TCR beta repertoires from several hundred donors were re-analyzed and high-resolution HLA genotyping was added so that TCR occurrence patterns could be studied. In the later analysis, no new phenotypic data were used to find candidate immune exposures; instead, reliance was placed on TCR beta sequences and their occurrence across donors. An earlier analysis of 587 of the donors used high-throughput TCR beta sequencing to judge whether each TCR beta V gene segment behaved as functional or pseudogenic. Donor age, sex, ethnicity and CMV serostatus were compiled together with the repertoire data. A later genetic analysis used genome-wide SNP genotypes for about 65% of the 666 donors, treating that subset as a discovery cohort. All discovery cohort repertoires had been generated using a single sequencing platform. Both class I and class II loci were covered by HLA typing, at four-digit resolution. Typing coverage varied by locus: roughly 620-640 donors for A, B, C, DRB1 and DQB1; more than 500 for DQA1; 606 for DPA1; around 490 for DPB1. Because of strong linkage in the cohort, 4 to 6 DR-DQ haplotypes were treated as single units for association and clustering. Among some 400 genotyped donors of the cohort, an average of around 240,000 unique TCR beta nucleotide sequences was sequenced per donor, of which 15% to 20% were non-productive. Findings and caveats that apply to the study as a whole: Broadly in line with IMGT annotations, most TCR beta V segments showed up in productive rearrangements about 87% or about 30% of the time in an earlier analysis of approximately 640 of the donors. In a later analysis, HLA-associated TCR beta chains were found to be more clonally expanded and to have lower generation probabilities than equally common non-associated chains. In a later genetic analysis, a missense DCLRE1C variant was associated with V-gene and J-gene trimming of TCR beta chains, and the association was replicated in an independent cohort. The earlier analysis of about 600 of the donors excluded fewer than 20 rarely observed V segments, including chromosome 9 orphons, because counts were too low. The 87-base-pair reads could not distinguish some IMGT-functional V segments, including TRBV6-2 and TRBV6-3, so those segments were excluded. A total of 150 to 200 TCR beta chains were listed by the study as associated with cytomegalovirus. In a later analysis, the rate of TCR association differed among HLA loci, with DRB1 alleles having the most associated TCRs and HLA-C alleles having the fewest. HLA typing was unavailable for some donors at each locus, so association tests used only the typed subset. Compared with the roughly 670-donor mean, donors in an Asian-associated ancestry cluster had fewer N-insertions in productive TCRs, according to a later genetic analysis. CMV serostatus was the only immune exposure information available for the cohort. The authors suggested that the approach could potentially be extended to other disease states and immunological phenotypes. The presence/absence analyses assumed that sequencing depth was roughly uniform across donors, and that assumption may not be true. Several of the top co-occurrence clusters appeared to be linked to parvovirus B19, influenza, CMV and Epstein-Barr virus, according to a later analysis. In vitro tests confirmed that a few of the cytomegalovirus-associated TCR beta chains recognize cytomegalovirus antigens. In a later analysis, around 17,000 TCR beta sequences were associated with specific HLA alleles at a false discovery rate of 0.05. According to a later analysis, most CMV-associated TCR beta chains appeared to be HLA-restricted, and the HLA associations seemed to be driven largely by CMV exposure. Correlated functional status among segregating V segments might reflect linkage disequilibrium, but an unknown experimental factor could not be ruled out. Cytomegalovirus status was reported to be diagnosed by the classifier with high specificity and sensitivity in both the original and validation cohorts. Only TCR beta chains were sequenced in this cohort, and the absence of alpha or paired-chain data limited detectable features. A cluster of highly shared sequence variants was judged likely to be a technical artifact of the sequencing pipeline. Across donors, most TCR sequences were observed very rarely, whereas some public TCRs were present in many individuals. A further reported finding was that TCR beta sequences accurately predicted the HLA-A and HLA-B alleles for most subjects in the first cohort. When HLA alleles, especially DR and DQ, strongly co-occurred, TCR associations were difficult to assign to individual alleles.

Library generation was performed with the immunoSEQ multiplex PCR assay. For the multiplex PCR, a mixture combining 60 forward primers for TCR Vbeta segments and 13 reverse primers for TCR Jbeta segments was used. Amplification of the CDR3 region of rearranged TCR beta genes was performed with a multiplex PCR assay on genomic DNA. On the Illumina HiSeq System, the amplified TCR beta libraries were sequenced as 87-base-pair reads. The paper's data handling went like this. Across the 640 or so repertoires, a later analysis counted approximately 75 million unique TCR beta chains, 9 million to 14 million of which were shared by at least two donors. Raw reads were error-corrected and collapsed into unique sequences with a nearest-neighbor algorithm that merged closely related sequences to remove PCR and sequencing errors. CDR3 sequences were aligned to IMGT reference sequences to assign V, D and J gene segments. For a sequence to be retained, at least a six-nucleotide match to both a V gene segment and a J gene segment was required. Rearrangements were classified as productive when the CDR3 lacked stop codons and remained in frame with V and J, and all other rearrangements were classified as non-productive. Following IMGT convention, CDR3 was defined as the stretch from the second conserved V-encoded cysteine up to the conserved J-encoded phenylalanine. In an earlier analysis of around 540 of the donors, sequences lacking an unambiguous match to a single V gene segment were excluded. An earlier analysis of under 750 of the donors called V segments functional above 56.7% productive rearrangements and segregating when the between-donor standard deviation exceeded 5%. A statistical classification framework was built to diagnose cytomegalovirus status from the catalog of TCR beta chain sequences. V and J gene assignment, in a later analysis, came from comparing TCR nucleotide sequences with IMGT/GENE-DB human TR gene sequences. The TCRdist pipeline was used in a later analysis to assign CDR3 sequences and most-parsimonious VDJ recombination scenarios. In a later analysis, each TCR beta chain was defined by its CDR3 amino acid sequence together with its V-gene family, and reads lacking a unique V-gene family were excluded. A later analysis removed 550 to 650 highly shared, low-generation-probability nucleotide sequences to deal with suspected cross-contamination and a sequencing artifact. For each public chain, a later analysis derived a clonal expansion index from normalized ranks of inferred template counts within each repertoire. In a later analysis, generation probabilities were computed using a VDJ recombination model fitted to out-of-frame rearrangements, and the results were checked against IGoR. In a later analysis, TCR-TCR, TCR-HLA and TCR-CMV co-occurrence was scored with hypergeometric tests, and a repertoire-size bias correction was applied to TCR pairs. False discovery rates were estimated in a later analysis by permuting HLA or CMV assignments 20 times. In a later analysis, co-occurring TCRs were grouped using DBSCAN, and TCRdist sequence similarity was added for clustering within HLA-allele-positive subsets. Co-occurrence clustering excluded repertoires with fewer than 30,000 or more than 120,000 public chains, plus five with anomalous nucleotide sharing. TCRdb retrieved this table from immuneACCESS and kept in-frame rearrangements only. Not all clones are present; in checked studies, unresolved V genes account for under half, and no reason is known for the remainder. The DNA was the basis for D and trimming; V, J and clone size are from that table. The sample table records approximately 170,000 clones; roughly three quarters of these occur just once. The ten largest clones take up more than 6% of the sample.

Notes on this clone: Its antigen is still unknown. Per-base quality was not reported, and no clone a single base away is much larger than it.

Cut back by 1 base and 4 bases, the V and J ends lie 17 bases apart. The CDR3 covers 16 residues, taking in both the cysteine and the phenylalanine. Only CDR3 DNA remains: 48 bases, in frame from the first base. According to the germline V gene, CDR1 reads SGHDT and CDR2 reads YYEEEE. In total, approximately 690 healthy bone marrow donors made up the cohort. At the time of sampling, every cohort member was nominally healthy, though immune exposures that went unrecorded were likely present. The donor was CMV seropositive and belonged to the group of more than 250 seropositive cohort members. Each donor provided a peripheral blood sample, and peripheral blood mononuclear cells were used for TCR beta sequencing. The Qiagen DNeasy Blood Extraction Kit was used to extract genomic DNA from the blood cell samples.

The sequence is built from TRBV5-6 and TRBJ1-2, with a weak D call of TRBD1 (5 bases match). Sequencing was done on a sample of PBMCs. The sequence came from a woman aged 40 to 49 in good health and CMV-seropositive. The CDR3 is CASSLSYRLPVYGYTF. The DNA reads as follows: TGTGCCAGCAGCTTGAGTTACAGGCTACCTGTCTATGGCTACACCTTC.